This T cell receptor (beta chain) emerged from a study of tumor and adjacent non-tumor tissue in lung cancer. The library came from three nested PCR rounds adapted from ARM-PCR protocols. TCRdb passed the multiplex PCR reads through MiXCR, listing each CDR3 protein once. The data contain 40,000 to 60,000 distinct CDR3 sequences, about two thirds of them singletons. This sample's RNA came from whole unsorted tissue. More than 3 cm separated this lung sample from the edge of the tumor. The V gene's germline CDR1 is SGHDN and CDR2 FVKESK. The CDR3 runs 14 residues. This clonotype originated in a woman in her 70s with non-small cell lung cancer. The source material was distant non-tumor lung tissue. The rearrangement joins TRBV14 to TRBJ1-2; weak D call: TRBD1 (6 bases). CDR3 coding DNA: TGTGTCACCTACCCCGGGGGGCTTAATGACGGCTACACCTTC. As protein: CVTYPGGLNDGYTF.